The 9 T cell receptor beta chains below come from one sample, sequenced in a study of neoadjuvant anti-PD-1 for oral cavity cancer. Method: immunoSEQ multiplex PCR; TCRdb's copy keeps in-frame clones and lacks some. The sample includes 25,000 or so clones, less than 35% of them seen just once. Time point given: after neoadjuvant nivolumab, at surgical resection. This sample comprised tumor tissue, obtained after nivolumab (anti-PD-1) treatment. The receptors come from a person aged 35-80 years with oral cavity squamous cell carcinoma.

This clone turned up a few times. V is TRBV7-9 and J is TRBJ2-7; 7 nucleotides line up with TRBD1. The CDR3 spans 13 residues. Unmatched junction bases numbered 5, after V lost 4 bases and J lost 5 bases. Germline CDR1 reads SEHNR; CDR2 reads FQNEAQ (reference sequence). CDR3: CASSWDSTDEQYF. The DNA of the CDR3 is TGTGCCAGCAGCTGGGACAGTACGGACGAGCAGTACTTC.

This clone came up a few times. The gene calls are TRBV5-1 and TRBJ2-7; the D gene is possibly TRBD1 (5 bases). The V end lost 3 bases, the J end lost 3 bases, and 16 bases lay between the germline ends. In germline, CDR1 is SGHRS, CDR2 YFSETQ. The CDR3 contains 15 residues. The CDR3 nucleotides are TGCGCCAGCAGCTCAAAGCAGGGAAATCTCTACGAGCAGTACTTC. Translated, it gives CASSSKQGNLYEQYF.

This clone was detected once. This rearrangement joins TRBV27 to TRBJ2-2, with 9 bases fitting TRBD2. CDR3 length equals 15 residues. The ends lost 4 bases at V and 6 bases at J; junction bases unmatched: 6. The germline gives CDR1 MNHEY, CDR2 SMNVEV (reference sequence). CDR3 bases: TGTGCCAGCAGTTGGGCTAGCGGGACCCCCGGGGAGCTGTTTTTT. Encoded protein: CASSWASGTPGELFF.

This chain links TRBV7-3 with TRBJ2-7; D remains ambiguous. The V end was cut by 1 base, the J end by 2 bases, with 15 bases between. This CDR3 comprises 16 residues. In germline, CDR1 is SGHTA, CDR2 FQGTGA. In nucleotides, the CDR3 is TGTGCCAGCAGCTTAAGTCGGGTGGCATCTACCTACGAGCAGTACTTC. Its protein product is CASSLSRVASTYEQYF.

In its sample, this clone ranks as medium-sized. The V and J genes are TRBV28 and TRBJ2-2; 10 bases fit TRBD1. CDR3 length: 15 residues. Germline CDR1 is MDHEN and CDR2 is SYDVKM. Trimming took 3 bases from V and 6 from J; bases not matched to a gene: 4. CDR3 protein: CASSLTGGAAGELFF. As DNA, the CDR3 is TGTGCCAGCAGTTTGACAGGGGGCGCGGCCGGGGAGCTGTTTTTT. Supplemented by reference TRBV28 and TRBJ2-2, the full variable domain reads DVKVTQSSRYLVKRTGEKVFLECVQDMDHENMFWYRQDPGLGLRLIYFSYDVKMKEKGDIPEGYSVSREKKERFSLILESASTNQTSMYLCASSLTGGAAGELFFGEGSRLTVL.

A few counts support this clone. The CDR3 is CASSLAWGPSNEKLFF. CDR3 nucleotides: TGTGCCAGCAGCTTGGCCTGGGGGCCTTCTAATGAAAAACTGTTTTTT. The chain has TRBV5-4 and TRBJ1-4; D is perhaps TRBD1 (6 bases). CDR1 and CDR2 from the germline V gene are SGHNT and YYREEE (reference sequence). This CDR3 spans 16 amino acids. Trimming stripped 0 bases from V and 3 bases from J, with 12 bases between. The whole variable domain, filled in from reference TRBV5-4 and TRBJ1-4, reads ETGVTQSPTHLIKTRGQQVTLRCSSQSGHNTVSWYQQALGQGPQFIFQYYREEENGRGNFPPRFSGLQFPNYSSELNVNALELDDSALYLCASSLAWGPSNEKLFFGSGTQLSVL.

This clone has more than one count but fewer than ten. This sequence joins TRBV28 and TRBJ1-2, with unresolved D. V lost 8 bases to trimming and J lost 4 bases, with 11 bases between them. The CDR3 length is 12 residues. CDR1 is MDHEN and CDR2 is SYDVKM in the germline V gene. The CDR3 loop is CASFRQPYGYTF. CDR3 DNA: TGTGCCAGCTTCAGGCAGCCCTATGGCTACACCTTC.

The chain couples TRBV7-8 to TRBJ2-6; tentatively, D is TRBD1 (5 bases). CDR1 is SGHVS and CDR2 is FQNEAQ in the germline V gene. CDR3 length: 16 amino acids. Trimming took off 0 bases at V and 4 bases at J, with 10 bases between the two ends. CDR3 region: CASSLAWTPGANVLTF. The CDR3 region has the DNA TGTGCCAGCAGCTTAGCCTGGACACCCGGGGCCAACGTCCTGACTTTC.

The V and J genes are TRBV27 and TRBJ1-1; TRBD1 aligns across 7 bases. The CDR3 runs to 15 residues. Germline V gene sequence: CDR1 MNHEY, CDR2 SMNVEV (reference sequence). With V trimmed by 6 bases and J by 1 base, 8 bases remained unmatched. The CDR3 DNA reads as TGTGCCAGCAGCAAAGGGGACAGACAGAACACTGAAGCTTTCTTT. It yields the protein CASSKGDRQNTEAFF.